These 32 T cell receptor beta chains originate from one sample sequenced in a study of T cell responses to AZD1222 COVID-19 vaccine. Some clones are missing from TCRdb's copy, which holds only in-frame ones; the method was immunoSEQ multiplex PCR. The sample includes roughly 160,000 clones, approximately 90% of them seen just once. The input for sequencing was peripheral blood, taken 28 days after the second AZD1222 dose. The source is an adult who received the AZD1222 COVID-19 vaccine.

Here the CDR3 reads CAWSRVRSYTF. As DNA, the CDR3 is TGTGCCTGGAGTCGGGTTCGCTCCTACACCTTC. The chain recombines TRBV30 with TRBJ1-2, with unresolved D. CDR3 length: 11 residues. From germline, CDR1 is GTSNPN and CDR2 SVGIG (reference sequence). The V end was cut by 2 bases, the J end by 10 bases, with 11 bases between.

The chain links TRBV9 to TRBJ1-3; no clear D gene. This CDR3 contains 14 residues. V was pared by 0 bases and J by 0 bases, with 4 bases between. The germline V gene has CDR1 SGDLS and CDR2 YYNGEE. The CDR3 DNA sequence: TGTGCCAGCAGCGTAGAGCTCTCTGGAAACACCATATATTTT. This encodes CASSVELSGNTIYF.

Only a few counts were recorded for this clone. The chain uses TRBV7-9 and TRBJ1-1, with 7 bases matching TRBD1. CDR1 and CDR2 (germline): SEHNR, FQNEAQ (reference sequence). The ends lost 5 bases at V and 1 base at J; junction bases unmatched: 7. The CDR3 consists of 15 residues. Here the CDR3 reads CASSRAGGSNTEAFF. Here the CDR3 DNA reads TGTGCCAGCAGCAGGGCAGGGGGTTCGAACACTGAAGCTTTCTTT.

Points on this clone: Within the sample, other DNA sequences also encode this same CDR3. The V gene is TRBV12-3 or TRBV12-4, the J gene TRBJ2-1; either TRBD1 or TRBD2 may supply D (6 bases each). CDR3 size: 12 residues. V was shortened by 6 bases and J by 9 bases, with 12 bases between the two germline ends. CDR3 coding DNA: TGTGCCAGCAGCTGGGGGCGGGGTGAGCAGTTCTTC. Its translation: CASSWGRGEQFF.

The rearrangement joins TRBV27 to TRBJ2-3; 8 nucleotides align to TRBD2. V shed 5 bases and J 4 bases; nucleotides not matched to a gene: 8. The V gene's germline CDR1 is MNHEY and CDR2 SMNVEV (reference sequence). The CDR3 is made up of 15 amino acids. Here the CDR3 reads CASSIGGGWADTQYF. CDR3 DNA sequence: TGTGCCAGCAGTATTGGCGGGGGGTGGGCAGATACGCAGTATTTT.

This clone was counted a few times. The identical CDR3 is also encoded by other nucleotide sequences in the sample. The genes are TRBV6-4 and TRBJ2-6; 8 nucleotides agree with TRBD2. The germline CDR1 and CDR2 sequences are MRHNA and SNTAGT. Trimming took 2 bases from V and 3 from J; bases not matched to a gene: 3. CDR3 size: 16 residues. This chain's CDR3 is CASSDSGGSGANVLTF. CDR3 nucleotide sequence: TGTGCCAGCAGTGACAGCGGGGGAAGTGGGGCCAACGTCCTGACTTTC.

This chain joins TRBV7-2 and TRBJ1-1; D is unclear. Germline assignment: CDR1 SGHTA and CDR2 FQGNSA. The CDR3 consists of 11 residues. Trimming took off 4 bases at V and 10 bases at J, with 10 bases between the two ends. The CDR3, as DNA: TGTGCCAGCAGCTCACATTATGGAGCTTTCTTT. Protein product: CASSSHYGAFF.

The chain couples TRBV7-2 to TRBJ2-7; a possible D gene is TRBD1 (6 bases). V gave up 3 bases and J gave up 1 base, with 19 bases separating them. The germline gives CDR1 SGHTA, CDR2 FQGNSA. This CDR3 has 17 residues. The CDR3 loop is CASSFRWRQGRSYEQYF. As DNA, the CDR3 is TGTGCCAGCAGCTTCCGTTGGCGGCAGGGGAGATCCTACGAGCAGTACTTC.

The V call is TRBV30, the J call TRBJ2-5; 12 bases line up with TRBD2. The germline gives CDR1 GTSNPN, CDR2 SVGIG (reference sequence). The CDR3 contains 15 residues. V gave up 4 bases and J gave up 2 bases; unmatched junction bases: 5. The CDR3 region has the DNA TGTGCCTGGACTAGACTAGCGGGGGAACAAGAGACCCAGTACTTC. It encodes CAWTRLAGEQETQYF.

The chain couples TRBV10-3 to TRBJ1-5, with 9 bases matching TRBD1. The trim removed 4 bases at V and 1 base at J, leaving 2 bases unmatched. Germline CDR1 ENHRY, CDR2 SYGVKD. CDR3 length: 15 amino acids. CDR3 nucleotide sequence: TGTGCCATCAGTGGGGACAGGGTGAGCAATCAGCCCCAGCATTTT. Protein: CAISGDRVSNQPQHF.

V is TRBV14 and J is TRBJ2-7; D not certain. Trimming pared 4 bases from V and 2 bases from J, leaving 9 bases between. Germline V gene lookup returns CDR1 SGHDN and CDR2 FVKESK. The CDR3 sequence is 13 residues long. As DNA, the CDR3 is TGTGCCAGCAGCCTCAGGTTAGCCTACGAGCAGTACTTC. Its translation: CASSLRLAYEQYF.

A remark on this clone: This specimen includes other DNA sequences encoding the same CDR3. The CDR3 coding sequence is TGTGCCAGCAGCTTGGACACTACAGATACGCAGTATTTT. Translation: CASSLDTTDTQYF. The chain has TRBV5-6 and TRBJ2-3; D gene unclear. With 0 bases removed from V and 3 bases from J, the gap between germline ends came to 5 bases. Germline V CDR1 and CDR2: SGHDT, YYEEEE. The CDR3 is 13 residues long.

Points on this clone: This specimen includes other DNA sequences encoding the same CDR3. V usage is TRBV3-1 (or the pseudogene TRBV3-2) and J usage is TRBJ2-1; D is perhaps TRBD2 (6 bases). The CDR3 totals 15 residues. V shed 1 base and J shed 3 bases, with 10 bases lying between them. The germline V gene has CDR1 LGHDT and CDR2 YNNKEL (reference sequence). This chain's CDR3 is CASSQVGLVYNEQFF. CDR3 nucleotides: TGTGCCAGCAGCCAAGTGGGACTGGTCTACAATGAGCAGTTCTTC.

The rearrangement uses TRBV9 and TRBJ1-1; D is perhaps TRBD1 (6 bases). The CDR3 extends over 14 amino acids. Per germline, CDR1 SGDLS and CDR2 YYNGEE. V was trimmed by 0 bases and J by 5 bases, leaving 11 bases between them. The CDR3 sequence: CASSVAPQGTEAFF. The DNA for the CDR3 is TGTGCCAGCAGCGTAGCTCCTCAGGGGACTGAAGCTTTCTTT.

The chain combines TRBV3-1 (or the pseudogene TRBV3-2) with TRBJ1-2; D is uncertain. From germline, CDR1 is LGHDT and CDR2 YNNKEL (reference sequence). Trimming stripped 4 bases from V and 0 bases from J, with 9 bases between. The CDR3 spans 14 residues. CDR3 sequence (DNA): TGTGCCAGCAGCCGGGCAGTGGCTAACTATGGCTACACCTTC. Its translation is CASSRAVANYGYTF.

This rearrangement joins TRBV3-1 (or the pseudogene TRBV3-2) to TRBJ2-3; D possibly corresponds to TRBD1 (5 bases). The CDR3 covers 10 residues. CDR1 LGHDT and CDR2 YNNKEL come from the germline V gene (reference sequence). V shed 10 bases and J shed 9 bases, with 11 bases lying between them. The CDR3: CATDNRTQYF. Written as DNA, the CDR3 is TGTGCCACGGACAACAGAACGCAGTATTTT.

V and J are TRBV6-5 and TRBJ1-2, with TRBD1 as a possible D gene (5 bases). Trimming removed 6 bases at V and 7 bases at J, with 18 bases between. This CDR3 has 14 amino acids. Germline CDR1 reads MNHEY; CDR2 reads SVGAGI. The CDR3 here is CASRDILGEAGYTF. DNA for the CDR3: TGTGCCAGCAGAGACATACTGGGGGAGGCTGGCTACACCTTC.

The chain joins TRBV30 to TRBJ1-2, with D unresolved. The ends were cut back, 0 bases at V and 8 bases at J, with 10 bases in the middle. The CDR3 covers 12 residues. Germline CDR1 GTSNPN, CDR2 SVGIG (reference sequence). CDR3 nucleotide sequence: TGTGCCTGGAGTGTACGAGGAGTGGGCTACACCTTC. This codes for CAWSVRGVGYTF. The entire variable domain, with the rest obtained from reference TRBV30 and TRBJ1-2, is as follows: SQTIHQWPATLVQPVGSPLSLECTVEGTSNPNLYWYRQAAGRGLQLLFYSVGIGQISSEVPQNLSASRPQDRQFILSSKKLLLSDSGFYLCAWSVRGVGYTFGSGTRLTVV.

The sample holds a few counts of this clone. CDR3 bases: TGTGCCAGCAGCGTTTCGATAACCCCAGAGGACACCATATATTTT. Protein product: CASSVSITPEDTIYF. This chain uses TRBV9 with TRBJ1-3, with D hard to call. Germline V lookup: CDR1 SGDLS, CDR2 YYNGEE. Trimming removed 2 bases from V and 8 bases from J, with 17 bases in between. CDR3 size: 15 residues.

The genes are TRBV3-1 (or the pseudogene TRBV3-2) and TRBJ2-7, with no clear D. The CDR3 runs 15 residues. Trimming pared 2 bases from V and 5 bases from J, leaving 16 bases between. The germline gives CDR1 LGHDT, CDR2 YNNKEL (reference sequence). For the CDR3, the DNA is TGTGCCAGCAGCCAAACCGGAAGGGCATCGAACGAGCAGTACTTC. Translating it yields CASSQTGRASNEQYF.

The chain recombines TRBV5-5 with TRBJ1-3; no clear D. The V end was cut by 1 base, the J end by 0 bases, with 11 bases between. This CDR3 spans 16 amino acids. Germline loops: CDR1 SGHKS, CDR2 YYEKEE (reference sequence). CDR3 DNA sequence: TGTGCCAGCAGCTTGTACGGCCTCATCTCTGGAAACACCATATATTTT. This encodes CASSLYGLISGNTIYF.

The gene calls are TRBV7-9 and TRBJ2-3; D may correspond to TRBD1 or TRBD2 (5 bases each). Germline V gene lookup returns CDR1 SEHNR and CDR2 FQNEAQ (reference sequence). This CDR3 is 12 amino acids long. Deletions cut 1 base from V and 15 bases from J, with 14 bases between. The CDR3 sequence is CASSLGTGTFYF. Written as DNA, the CDR3 is TGTGCCAGCAGCTTAGGGACCGGGACCTTTTATTTT.

V usage is TRBV5-1 and J usage is TRBJ2-3; TRBD2 agrees at 11 bases. The CDR3 consists of 17 residues. Trimming removed 1 base from V and 1 base from J; junction bases left unmatched: 5. CDR1 is SGHRS and CDR2 is YFSETQ in the germline V gene. The CDR3, as DNA: TGCGCCAGCAGCTTGAGTCTAGCGGGGGGCCGCACAGATACGCAGTATTTT. This codes for CASSLSLAGGRTDTQYF.

This chain connects TRBV28 to TRBJ1-5, with 7 positions matching TRBD1. Trimming at V came to 7 bases and at J to 3 bases, leaving 6 bases not matched to a gene. Germline loops: CDR1 MDHEN, CDR2 SYDVKM. The CDR3 runs to 14 residues. CDR3 amino acids: CASTPGQFNQPQHF. The DNA for the CDR3 is TGTGCCAGCACACCGGGACAGTTCAATCAGCCCCAGCATTTT.

This chain connects TRBV19 to TRBJ1-2; tentative D call: TRBD1 (5 bases). This CDR3 spans 13 amino acids. CDR1 LNHDA and CDR2 SQIVND come from the germline V gene (reference sequence). Between the trimmed V and J ends, which lost 7 bases and 2 bases, there was a span of 11 bases. CDR3 sequence reads: CASTIRGNYGYTF. In DNA form, the CDR3 reads TGTGCCAGTACCATCCGGGGGAACTATGGCTACACCTTC.

The chain joins TRBV5-5 to TRBJ1-5; D call uncertain. V gave up 0 bases and J gave up 1 base, with 5 bases separating them. Germline V gives CDR1 SGHKS, CDR2 YYEKEE (reference sequence). The CDR3 is made up of 14 amino acids. As DNA, the CDR3 is TGTGCCAGCAGCTTGGTTGGCAGCAATCAGCCCCAGCATTTT. It specifies CASSLVGSNQPQHF.

This chain links TRBV5-1 with TRBJ1-4; a possible D gene is TRBD1 (5 bases). The V and J ends lost 4 bases and 2 bases respectively, with 15 bases between them. Germline-derived CDR1 and CDR2 are SGHRS and YFSETQ. The CDR3 spans 16 residues. The CDR3 here is CASSPPRGSTNEKLFF. In DNA, the CDR3 is TGCGCCAGCAGCCCTCCTCGGGGGAGCACTAATGAAAAACTGTTTTTT. The entire variable domain, with the rest obtained from reference TRBV5-1 and TRBJ1-4, is as follows: KAGVTQTPRYLIKTRGQQVTLSCSPISGHRSVSWYQQTPGQGLQFLFEYFSETQRNKGNFPGRFSGRQFSNSRSEMNVSTLELGDSALYLCASSPPRGSTNEKLFFGSGTQLSVL.

The gene calls are TRBV6-5 and TRBJ2-1; D gene ambiguous. This CDR3 region has 15 residues. Germline assignment: CDR1 MNHEY and CDR2 SVGAGI. V dropped 2 bases and J dropped 3 bases, with 11 bases sitting between them. The CDR3 bases are TGTGCCAGCAGTTACGGGGTAGGGATCTACAATGAGCAGTTCTTC. It is translated as CASSYGVGIYNEQFF.

V gene TRBV6-5 combines with J gene TRBJ1-2; 7 bases line up with TRBD1. V shed 5 bases, J shed 7 bases, and the junction held 13 bases outside the gene matches. Germline V gives CDR1 MNHEY, CDR2 SVGAGI. The CDR3 is made up of 15 amino acids. The CDR3 DNA follows: TGTGCCAGCAGTACCGGAGTTGGACAGGCCGCTGGCTACACCTTC. Residues: CASSTGVGQAAGYTF.

This clone has a single count. The chain joins TRBV5-4 to TRBJ2-6; weak D call: TRBD2 (5 bases). The V end lost 3 bases, the J end lost 6 bases, and 10 bases lay between the germline ends. Germline values: CDR1 SGHNT, CDR2 YYREEE (reference sequence). The CDR3 has 14 residues. The CDR3 here is CASSSERLANVLTF. CDR3 sequence (DNA): TGTGCCAGCAGCTCGGAGCGGTTGGCCAACGTCCTGACTTTC.

The genes are TRBV18 and TRBJ2-2, with TRBD2 matching 8 bases. V lost 6 bases and J lost 1; bases outside the gene matches: 7. The germline V gene has CDR1 KGHSH and CDR2 LQKENI. This CDR3 spans 16 amino acids. CDR3 nucleotides: TGTGCCAGCTCGATTAGCGGGGCGATGAACACCGGGGAGCTGTTTTTT. Translation: CASSISGAMNTGELFF.

This chain joins TRBV3-1 (or the pseudogene TRBV3-2) and TRBJ1-5, with D possibly being TRBD1 (5 bases). Germline V gene lookup returns CDR1 LGHDT and CDR2 YNNKEL (reference sequence). The CDR3 contains 14 residues. V lost 3 bases, J lost 1 base, and 7 bases lay in between. The CDR3 reads CASSHGGSNQPQHF. The CDR3 DNA reads TGTGCCAGCAGCCACGGGGGAAGCAATCAGCCCCAGCATTTT.